Each of the 30 T cell receptor beta chains below was sequenced from the same sample in a study of T cells in Graves' hyperthyroidism and ophthalmopathy (dated by TCRdb to between 2018 and 2021). Libraries were built with multiplex PCR. The instrument was an Illumina HiSeq 2000. The TCR beta CDR3 regions were amplified from the RNA transcripts. For the first round of RT-PCR on the TCR CDR3, the HTBI primer set was used together with the Qiagen OneStep RT-PCR kit. TCRdb redid the processing of the public reads, applying fastp at Q25 and MiXCR, and retained in-frame beta chains. Rows matching on CDR3 protein sequence are summarized as one entry with the most common DNA and genes. Here the sample has 750,000 to 950,000 distinct CDR3 sequences; 38% occur a single time. Clones ranked in the top ten supply approximately 10% of the sample. Sequenced input: blood. The receptors here all came from a man aged 18 to 29 with Graves' hyperthyroidism.

With respect to this clonotype: This clone may be a read error of a much larger clone one base away. This chain links TRBV10-3 with TRBJ1-1; possible D gene TRBD1, 5 bases. V lost 6 bases, J lost 1 base, and 15 bases lay in between. CDR3 length equals 15 residues. CDR1 is ENHRY, CDR2 SYGVKD, per germline. Written as DNA, the CDR3 is TGTGCCATCAGCCGGGGCAGGGCCGGGAACACTGAAGCTTTCTTT. This translates into CAISRGRAGNTEAFF.

Of note for this clonotype: A clone one base away is much larger, so this may be a read error. V and J are TRBV20-1 and TRBJ1-5, with TRBD1 matching over 8 bases. V dropped 2 bases and J dropped 9; count of bases not matched to a gene: 9. CDR3 length: 14 residues. Germline CDR1 reads DFQATT; CDR2 reads SNEGSKA (reference sequence). CDR3 amino acids: CSARSRQGHRPQHF. The CDR3, as DNA: TGCAGTGCTAGATCCAGACAGGGGCATCGGCCCCAGCATTTT.

Written as DNA, the CDR3 is TGTGCCAGCAGCGTCGGGGGGCGATCGGGGGCCAACGTCCTGACTTTC. This gives the protein CASSVGGRSGANVLTF. This chain links TRBV11-1 with TRBJ2-6; a possible D gene is TRBD2 (7 bases). V lost 5 bases to trimming and J lost 4 bases, with 15 bases between them. Germline V gene lookup returns CDR1 SGHAT and CDR2 FQDESV (reference sequence). This CDR3 region has 16 residues.

The chain combines TRBV19 with TRBJ2-7, with D tentatively TRBD1 (6 bases). CDR1 and CDR2 from the germline V gene are LNHDA and SQIVND (reference sequence). V lost 5 bases and J lost 4, with 21 bases in between. This CDR3 has 16 amino acids. The CDR3 nucleotides read TGTGCCAGTAGTTCGCCAGGAACAGGGAGTCTATACGAGCAGTACTTC. Translation: CASSSPGTGSLYEQYF. Complete variable domain (other parts from reference TRBV19 and TRBJ2-7): DGGITQSPKYLFRKEGQNVTLSCEQNLNHDAMYWYRQDPGQGLRLIYYSQIVNDFQKGDIAEGYSVSREKKESFPLTVTSAQKNPTAFYLCASSSPGTGSLYEQYFGPGTRLTVT.

This clonotype was detected many times. This CDR3 is CASSVGEGFQPQHF. The CDR3 DNA reads TGTGCCAGCAGCGTAGGAGAGGGTTTTCAGCCCCAGCATTTT. The chain is built from TRBV9 and TRBJ1-5; no clear D gene. CDR1 is SGDLS and CDR2 is YYNGEE in the germline V gene. The V and J ends lost 0 bases and 6 bases respectively, with 10 bases between them. The CDR3 spans 14 residues.

This clonotype was counted once. This rearrangement joins TRBV29-1 to TRBJ1-6; 9 bases align to TRBD1. V dropped 6 bases and J dropped 11; count of bases not matched to a gene: 5. Germline V gene sequence: CDR1 SQVTM, CDR2 ANQGSEA. This CDR3 has 12 residues. The CDR3 is CSVGTGRTPLHF. In DNA, the CDR3 is TGCAGCGTCGGGACAGGGAGGACACCCCTCCACTTT.

The table lists this clonotype with many counts. The J gene is TRBJ1-3, the V gene TRBV2, with a weak D call TRBD1 (6 bases). CDR1 is SNHLY, CDR2 FYNNEI, per germline. CDR3 length equals 13 residues. Trimming pared 5 bases from V and 4 bases from J, leaving 9 bases between. As DNA, the CDR3 is TGTGCCAGCAGTTCAGGACAGGGAAACACCATATATTTT. Translating it yields CASSSGQGNTIYF.

The CDR3 DNA reads as TGTGCCAGCAGTCAAATTGAGGGTGGCGAGCAGTACTTC. Translating gives CASSQIEGGEQYF. V is TRBV12-3 or TRBV12-4 and J is TRBJ2-7; a possible D gene is TRBD2 (5 bases). V lost 5 bases to trimming and J lost 6 bases, with 14 bases between them. CDR3 length equals 13 residues.

V and J are TRBV7-9 and TRBJ1-5; perhaps TRBD1 as D (6 bases). There are 15 residues in the CDR3. From germline, CDR1 is SEHNR and CDR2 FQNEAQ (reference sequence). V lost 3 bases to trimming and J lost 3 bases, with 12 bases between them. CDR3 region: CASSLVRQANQPQHF. CDR3 nucleotides: TGTGCCAGCAGCTTGGTTCGACAGGCCAATCAGCCCCAGCATTTT. The variable domain in full, completed from reference TRBV7-9 and TRBJ1-5, reads DTGVSQNPRHKITKRGQNVTFRCDPISEHNRLYWYRQTLGQGPEFLTYFQNEAQLEKSRLLSDRFSAERPKGSFSTLEIQRTEQGDSAMYLCASSLVRQANQPQHFGDGTRLSIL.

The chain joins TRBV11-2 to TRBJ1-4, with 11 nucleotides matching TRBD1. This CDR3 comprises 16 residues. Germline trimming cut 5 bases from V and 8 bases from J; bases unmatched to any gene: 10. Germline CDR1 SGHAT, CDR2 FQNNGV. This chain's CDR3 is CASSPLSGTGGEKLFF. CDR3 sequence (DNA): TGTGCCAGCAGCCCTCTATCCGGGACAGGGGGAGAAAAACTGTTTTTT.

This clonotype was detected only a few times. The missing conserved phenylalanine or tryptophan at the end of this CDR3 makes a read error likely. Written as DNA, the CDR3 is TGTGCCAGCAGCTTATATCGCCATGAAGCTTTCCTT. Translating it yields CASSLYRHEAFL. The chain is built from TRBV2 and TRBJ1-1; D uncertain. CDR1 SNHLY and CDR2 FYNNEI come from the germline V gene. CDR3 size: 12 residues. V lost 6 bases and J lost 7, with 12 bases in between.

Regarding this clonotype: One junction end does not reproduce the germline sequence, and a read error may be involved. The chain couples TRBV25-1 to TRBJ2-7; 8 nucleotides agree with TRBD2. Germline CDR1 reads MGHDK; CDR2 reads SYGVNS. This CDR3 spans 15 amino acids. CDR3 protein: CASSQEVAGSYEQYF. The CDR3 region has the DNA TGCGCCAGCAGCCAAGAAGTAGCGGGGTCCTACGAGCAGTACTTC.

The chain carries TRBV7-2 and TRBJ2-5, with 9 bases that match TRBD2. V was clipped by 5 bases and J by 0 bases; unmatched bases: 13. Germline CDR1 SGHTA, CDR2 FQGNSA. The CDR3 runs to 18 residues. The CDR3 loop reads CASSDSSGAFGYQETQYF. DNA for the CDR3: TGTGCCAGCAGCGATTCTAGCGGGGCGTTCGGTTACCAAGAGACCCAGTACTTC.

At least ten counts were recorded for this clonotype. The chain combines TRBV7-3 with TRBJ2-7, with a tentative D call TRBD2 (5 bases). Trimming shortened V by 2 bases and J by 0 bases, and 20 bases separated the two germline ends. The CDR3 totals 18 residues. Germline loops: CDR1 SGHTA, CDR2 FQGTGA. CDR3: CASSLAPSRVGSSYEQYF. CDR3 DNA sequence: TGTGCCAGCAGCTTAGCCCCCTCTCGCGTAGGGAGCTCCTACGAGCAGTACTTC.

This chain connects TRBV6-6 to TRBJ1-2, with a tentative D call TRBD1 (6 bases). The V gene lost 2 bases and the J gene lost 10 bases, with 14 bases spanning the gap. Germline lookup yields CDR1 MNHNY and CDR2 SVGAGI (reference sequence). This CDR3 spans 13 amino acids. The DNA of the CDR3 is TGTGCCAGCAGTTACGGGGGGGGCGTCGTCTACACCTTC. It yields the protein CASSYGGGVVYTF.

With regard to this clonotype: Just one base apart from a much larger clone, this may be a read error. The gene calls are TRBV20-1 and TRBJ1-2; D is uncertain. The germline gives CDR1 DFQATT, CDR2 SNEGSKA (reference sequence). Trimming took off 3 bases at V and 6 bases at J, with 14 bases between the two ends. This CDR3 is built from 13 residues. Here the CDR3 DNA reads TGCAGTGCTAGCCCCCCCACCACCCATGGCTACACCTTC. This translates into CSASPPTTHGYTF.

This clonotype was observed a few times. The rearrangement joins TRBV12-3 or TRBV12-4 to TRBJ1-1, with 10 bases fitting TRBD1. V trimming: 7 bases; J trimming: 5 bases; junction bases outside the gene matches: 4. The CDR3 length is 13 residues. CDR3 sequence: CASNDRGPTEAFF. The CDR3 DNA reads as TGTGCCAGCAATGACAGGGGGCCAACTGAAGCTTTCTTT.

This chain links TRBV4-2 with TRBJ2-5; D perhaps matches TRBD2 (5 bases). Germline V gene lookup returns CDR1 LGHNA and CDR2 YNFKEQ. The CDR3 sequence is 14 residues long. V lost 3 bases, J lost 2 bases, and 10 bases lay in between. The CDR3 nucleotides are TGTGCCAGCAGCCACCCTAGCTCACAAGAGACCCAGTACTTC. It specifies CASSHPSSQETQYF.

The chain has TRBV29-1 and TRBJ1-2, with 7 nucleotides matching TRBD1. V dropped 4 bases and J dropped 2; count of bases not matched to a gene: 7. The germline V gene has CDR1 SQVTM and CDR2 ANQGSEA. The CDR3 totals 14 residues. The CDR3 is CSVAGGRRNYGYTF. The DNA for the CDR3 is TGCAGCGTTGCAGGGGGACGGAGGAACTATGGCTACACCTTC.

The chain employs TRBV20-1 and TRBJ2-5; 10 nucleotides align to TRBD2. The germline V gene encodes CDR1 DFQATT and CDR2 SNEGSKA (reference sequence). The CDR3 has 18 amino acids. J lost 0 bases, V lost 5 bases, and 15 bases had no gene match. The CDR3 here is CSAVDTRLAGANQETQYF. The CDR3 region has the DNA TGCAGTGCTGTGGACACGAGGCTAGCGGGAGCCAACCAAGAGACCCAGTACTTC.

This clonotype was counted many times. This rearrangement joins TRBV9 to TRBJ2-7; D is possibly TRBD1 (6 bases). V dropped 1 base and J dropped 0 bases, with 8 bases sitting between them. Germline V gene lookup returns CDR1 SGDLS and CDR2 YYNGEE. The CDR3 runs to 14 residues. CDR3 sequence (DNA): TGTGCCAGCAGCGTAACAGGGCACTCCTACGAGCAGTACTTC. Amino acid sequence: CASSVTGHSYEQYF. Complete variable domain (other parts from reference TRBV9 and TRBJ2-7): DSGVTQTPKHLITATGQRVTLRCSPRSGDLSVYWYQQSLDQGLQFLIQYYNGEERAKGNILERFSAQQFPDLHSELNLSSLELGDSALYFCASSVTGHSYEQYFGPGTRLTVT.

There are a few counts of this clonotype. This sequence joins TRBV14 and TRBJ2-2; D gene ambiguous. The ends were cut back, 1 base at V and 5 bases at J, with 11 bases in the middle. In germline, CDR1 is SGHDN, CDR2 FVKESK. The CDR3 has 15 amino acids. The DNA of the CDR3 is TGTGCCAGCAGCCAAGTTAGGGCACAGACCGGGGAGCTGTTTTTT. This sequence encodes CASSQVRAQTGELFF.

This clonotype turned up a few times. This rearrangement joins TRBV29-1 to TRBJ1-4, with D possibly matching TRBD1 (5 bases). Per germline, CDR1 SQVTM and CDR2 ANQGSEA. This CDR3 contains 11 residues. With 4 bases removed from V and 6 bases from J, the gap between germline ends came to 6 bases. The CDR3 here is CSVGGDEKLFF. The CDR3 DNA follows: TGCAGCGTTGGGGGGGATGAAAAACTGTTTTTT. Full variable domain (missing parts from reference TRBV29-1 and TRBJ1-4): SAVISQKPSRDICQRGTSLTIQCQVDSQVTMMFWYRQQPGQSLTLIATANQGSEATYESGFVIDKFPISRPNLTFSTLTVSNMSPEDSSIYLCSVGGDEKLFFGSGTQLSVL.

The chain combines TRBV9 with TRBJ1-1; 7 bases fit TRBD1. Trimming at V came to 4 bases and at J to 5 bases, leaving 11 bases not matched to a gene. Germline V lookup: CDR1 SGDLS, CDR2 YYNGEE. This CDR3 has 15 residues. The CDR3: CASSPQGEGSTEAFF. The CDR3 coding sequence is TGTGCCAGCAGCCCTCAGGGGGAGGGTAGTACTGAAGCTTTCTTT.

This chain links TRBV7-9 with TRBJ2-4; D is unresolved. The V end lost 5 bases, the J end lost 5 bases, and 10 bases lay between the germline ends. The CDR3 runs to 13 residues. Germline lookup yields CDR1 SEHNR and CDR2 FQNEAQ (reference sequence). The CDR3 nucleotides read TGTGCCAGCAGCCAGACCTTAGAAAACATTCAGTACTTC. Protein product: CASSQTLENIQYF.

The gene calls are TRBV7-8 and TRBJ1-5, with D possibly being TRBD1 (5 bases). The CDR3 runs to 17 residues. Germline V lookup: CDR1 SGHVS, CDR2 FQNEAQ. Trimming removed 5 bases from V and 3 bases from J, with 20 bases in between. CDR3: CASSPTGDPSYNQPQHF. CDR3 in DNA: TGTGCCAGCAGCCCGACTGGGGACCCTTCGTACAATCAGCCCCAGCATTTT.

This clonotype was seen at least ten times. V and J are TRBV6-5 and TRBJ1-2, with D perhaps matching TRBD1 (6 bases). The CDR3 consists of 14 residues. Trimming took off 0 bases at V and 4 bases at J, with 9 bases between the two ends. Germline CDR1 and CDR2: MNHEY and SVGAGI. CDR3 protein: CASSYSGQLYGYTF. CDR3 sequence (DNA): TGTGCCAGCAGTTACTCCGGACAGCTCTATGGCTACACCTTC.

This clonotype was seen many times. The J gene is TRBJ1-1, the V gene TRBV24-1; D unclear. V was pared by 5 bases and J by 2 bases, with 11 bases between. Germline CDR1 is KGHDR and CDR2 is SFDVKD. There are 14 residues in the CDR3. CDR3 sequence reads: CATSGPGANTEAFF. As DNA, the CDR3 is TGTGCCACCAGTGGTCCAGGAGCAAACACTGAAGCTTTCTTT.

The J gene is TRBJ1-1, the V gene TRBV30, with D possibly being TRBD1 (5 bases). The germline V gene encodes CDR1 GTSNPN and CDR2 SVGIG (reference sequence). V was cut by 1 base and J by 2 bases, with 8 bases left in between. This CDR3 has 13 residues. The CDR3 nucleotides are TGTGCCTGGAGTGCGGGACCCAACACTGAAGCTTTCTTT. Amino acid sequence: CAWSAGPNTEAFF.

This clonotype was observed a few times. This chain joins TRBV7-2 and TRBJ2-7, with D possibly TRBD1 on 6 matching bases. Trimming shortened V by 4 bases and J by 1 base, and 14 bases separated the two germline ends. The CDR3 extends over 15 amino acids. Germline assignment: CDR1 SGHTA and CDR2 FQGNSA. The CDR3 DNA sequence: TGTGCCAGCAGCTCTCGGGACACCGGATCCTACGAGCAGTACTTC. Translated: CASSSRDTGSYEQYF.